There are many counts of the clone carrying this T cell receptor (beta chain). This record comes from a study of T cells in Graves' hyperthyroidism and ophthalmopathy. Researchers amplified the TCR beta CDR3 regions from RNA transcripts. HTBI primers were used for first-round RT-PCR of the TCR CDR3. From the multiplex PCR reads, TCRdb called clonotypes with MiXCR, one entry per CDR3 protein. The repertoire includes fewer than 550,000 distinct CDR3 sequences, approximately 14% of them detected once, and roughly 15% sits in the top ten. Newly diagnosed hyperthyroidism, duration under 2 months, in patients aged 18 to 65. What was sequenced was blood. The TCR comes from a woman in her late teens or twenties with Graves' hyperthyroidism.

CDR3 in DNA: TGTGCCAGCACACAGGGTCGCGAAAGTGGCTACACCTTC. Translation gives CASTQGRESGYTF. The chain combines TRBV13 with TRBJ1-2, with a weak D call TRBD1 (6 bases). V dropped 7 bases and J dropped 7 bases, with 16 bases sitting between them. The CDR3 loop spans 13 amino acids. Germline CDR1 reads PRHDT; CDR2 reads FYEKMQ (reference sequence).